What follows are 10 T cell receptor beta chains derived from one specimen sequenced in a study of blood T cell repertoires in COVID-19. The method was immunoSEQ multiplex PCR; TCRdb's version includes in-frame clones alone and lacks a portion of them. Seen here are about 140,000 clones, about 83% observed once, and the top ten hold around 1.5%. The sample comprised peripheral blood. The receptors come from a human donor in a cohort sampled during active COVID-19.

The CDR3 DNA reads TGTGCCAGCAGTTTCTACAGGAGCTCCTACAATGAGCAGTTCTTC. Residues: CASSFYRSSYNEQFF. This chain links TRBV27 with TRBJ2-1; TRBD1 might be the D (5 bases). The CDR3 consists of 15 residues. Between the trimmed V and J ends, which lost 3 bases and 0 bases, there was a span of 9 bases. Germline V CDR1 and CDR2: MNHEY, SMNVEV (reference sequence).

This chain links TRBV7-2 with TRBJ2-7; 8 bases agree with TRBD1. This CDR3 contains 14 residues. Germline assignment: CDR1 SGHTA and CDR2 FQGNSA. The V gene end was trimmed by 5 bases and the J gene end by 3 bases; junction bases not matched to a gene: 6. The CDR3 DNA is TGTGCCAGCAGCCCGACAGGGGATGGCTACGAGCAGTACTTC. Protein product: CASSPTGDGYEQYF.

The CDR3 nucleotides are TGCGCCAGCAGCGCGGGGTATAATGGGGGGAACTATGGCTACACCTTC. Encoded protein: CASSAGYNGGNYGYTF. V usage is TRBV5-1 and J usage is TRBJ1-2; D possibly corresponds to TRBD1 (5 bases). CDR1 SGHRS and CDR2 YFSETQ come from the germline V gene. Between the trimmed V and J ends, which lost 4 bases and 2 bases, there was a span of 18 bases. This CDR3 is 16 amino acids long.

This CDR3 is CARSIVVDNEQFF. In DNA form, the CDR3 reads TGTGCCAGAAGTATAGTTGTCGACAATGAGCAGTTCTTC. The chain carries TRBV5-3 and TRBJ2-1; D is unresolved. TRBV5-3 is noted as an ORF with a role that remains uncertain. The V gene lost 5 bases and the J gene lost 5 bases, with 11 bases spanning the gap. The length of the CDR3 is 13 residues.

The CDR3 nucleotides are TGTGCCAGCAGCCACCGGACAGGGGATGGGGAAAAACTGTTTTTT. Translation: CASSHRTGDGEKLFF. This chain connects TRBV3-1 (or the pseudogene TRBV3-2) to TRBJ1-4; 9 nucleotides align to TRBD1. CDR3 length: 15 residues. Germline V gene data show CDR1 as LGHDT and CDR2 as YNNKEL (reference sequence). V dropped 3 bases and J dropped 8; count of bases not matched to a gene: 7.

The chain has TRBV4-1 and TRBJ1-2; 9 positions agree with TRBD1. With V trimmed by 3 bases and J by 4 bases, 12 bases remained unmatched. The CDR3 length is 17 residues. Germline CDR1 and CDR2: MGHRA and YSYEKL. The CDR3: CASSQTGGRVSLYGYTF. DNA of the CDR3: TGCGCCAGCAGCCAGACAGGGGGAAGGGTGAGTCTCTATGGCTACACCTTC.

The chain links TRBV11-2 to TRBJ2-5; 10 nucleotides agree with TRBD2. The CDR3 is made up of 17 amino acids. Germline CDR1 is SGHAT and CDR2 is FQNNGV. V shed 1 base, J shed 4 bases, and the junction held 9 bases outside the gene matches. CDR3 in DNA: TGTGCCAGCAGCTTAGTGAAGTTGTCTAGCGGGAGAGAGACCCAGTACTTC. This gives the protein CASSLVKLSSGRETQYF.

The chain is built from TRBV7-2 and TRBJ1-4, with a tentative D call TRBD1 (5 bases). The V gene's germline CDR1 is SGHTA and CDR2 FQGNSA. The CDR3 sequence is 15 residues long. V lost 5 bases and J 0 bases, leaving 10 bases between the germline ends. The CDR3: CASSRGDATNEKLFF. The CDR3 region has the DNA TGTGCCAGCAGCCGGGGGGATGCAACTAATGAAAAACTGTTTTTT.

The CDR3 region has the DNA TGTGCCAGCAGCCAAGAGGGCAGGGGGCATAACTATGGCTACACCTTC. Translating it yields CASSQEGRGHNYGYTF. The chain is built from TRBV3-1 (or the pseudogene TRBV3-2) and TRBJ1-2; the match to TRBD1 covers 8 bases. Trimming cost V 0 bases and J 1 base; bases outside gene matches: 4. The germline V gene has CDR1 LGHDT and CDR2 YNNKEL (reference sequence). The CDR3 spans 16 residues.

The chain uses TRBV19 and TRBJ2-3, with D possibly TRBD2 on 5 matching bases. V gave up 1 base and J gave up 2 bases, with 10 bases separating them. The CDR3 is 15 residues long. CDR1 and CDR2 from the germline V gene are LNHDA and SQIVND (reference sequence). The CDR3 loop is CASSIGTLDTDTQYF. The CDR3, as DNA: TGTGCCAGTAGTATAGGGACTCTGGACACAGATACGCAGTATTTT.